The clone carrying this T cell receptor (beta chain) was counted between two and nine times. V lost 6 bases to trimming and J lost 8 bases; unmatched junction nucleotides: 6. Germline V gene data show CDR1 as SGHRS and CDR2 as YFSETQ. The CDR3 loop spans 12 amino acids. In the original processing: By means of reference gene primer amplification, nucleated cell counts were estimated. Sequenced by immunoSEQ multiplex PCR; TCRdb stores in-frame clones only, minus some. V and J calls and clone size follow that table, whereas D and trimming were derived from the DNA. The data contain 250,000 or so clones, around 87% of them singletons. This entry is derived from a study of blood T cell repertoires in COVID-19. Study information: Nucleic acid was either cDNA or gDNA, and it came from T cells, B-cell-depleted T cells, or PBMCs.

Seattle patient enrollment occurred during active infection, with longitudinal follow-up thereafter. Sequenced: peripheral blood. This receptor was taken from a woman aged 55-75 years with COVID-19, enrolled during active disease. The chain combines TRBV5-1 with TRBJ1-1; 8 nucleotides line up with TRBD1. The CDR3, as DNA: TGCGCCAGCACCGGACAGGGTCGGGAAGCTTTCTTT. Protein sequence: CASTGQGREAFF.